The 3 T cell receptor beta chains given below trace back to one sample, sequenced in a study of cytomegalovirus exposure and HLA in healthy donors. The PCR employed 60 Vbeta primers together with 13 Jbeta primers. This table comes from immunoSEQ multiplex PCR, and its TCRdb copy is limited to in-frame clones, with some not included. The sample has roughly 200,000 clones; approximately 85% are singletons. The specimen sequenced was PBMCs. These receptor sequences come from a woman aged 45 to 65 in good health and CMV-seronegative.

The V gene is TRBV4-1, the J gene TRBJ2-1, with D possibly TRBD2 on 5 matching bases. The CDR3 loop spans 14 amino acids. V was clipped by 2 bases and J by 8 bases, with 13 bases between them. Germline V CDR1 and CDR2: MGHRA, YSYEKL. The CDR3 DNA reads as TGCGCCAGCAGCCAAACCTTACTAGGGTATGAGCAGTTCTTC. Amino acids: CASSQTLLGYEQFF.

This rearrangement joins TRBV10-2 to TRBJ2-7; TRBD2 matches at 11 bases. J gave up 3 bases and V 2 bases, and 12 bases lay outside the gene matches. The CDR3 consists of 18 residues. Germline-derived CDR1 and CDR2 are WSHSY and SAAADI. The CDR3 here is CASSEGLVVTSGVYEQYF. CDR3 bases: TGCGCCAGCAGTGAGGGGCTGGTTGTGACTAGCGGGGTCTACGAGCAGTACTTC.

CDR3 residues: CASTLSGQGVGQPQHF. The CDR3 DNA is TGTGCCAGCACCCTTTCGGGACAGGGGGTCGGTCAGCCCCAGCATTTT. The rearrangement links TRBV7-2 to TRBJ1-5; 11 bases are a match to TRBD1. CDR1 is SGHTA and CDR2 is FQGNSA in the germline V gene. V was clipped by 7 bases and J by 6 bases; unmatched bases: 11. The CDR3 covers 16 residues.